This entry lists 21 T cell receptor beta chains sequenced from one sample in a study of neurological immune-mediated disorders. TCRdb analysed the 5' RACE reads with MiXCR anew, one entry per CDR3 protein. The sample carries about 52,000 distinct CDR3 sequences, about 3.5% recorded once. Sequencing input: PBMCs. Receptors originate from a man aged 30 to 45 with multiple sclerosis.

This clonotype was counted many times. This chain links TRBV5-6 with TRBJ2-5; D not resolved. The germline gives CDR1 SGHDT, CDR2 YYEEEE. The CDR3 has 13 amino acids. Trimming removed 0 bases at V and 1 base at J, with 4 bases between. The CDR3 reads CASSLASQETQYF. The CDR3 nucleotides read TGTGCCAGCAGCTTGGCCAGCCAAGAGACCCAGTACTTC.

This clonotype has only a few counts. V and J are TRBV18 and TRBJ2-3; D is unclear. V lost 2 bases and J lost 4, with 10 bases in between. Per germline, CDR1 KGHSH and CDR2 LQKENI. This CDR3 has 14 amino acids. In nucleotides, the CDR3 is TGTGCCAGCTCACCAGTAGGTGCGTCAGATACGCAGTATTTT. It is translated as CASSPVGASDTQYF.

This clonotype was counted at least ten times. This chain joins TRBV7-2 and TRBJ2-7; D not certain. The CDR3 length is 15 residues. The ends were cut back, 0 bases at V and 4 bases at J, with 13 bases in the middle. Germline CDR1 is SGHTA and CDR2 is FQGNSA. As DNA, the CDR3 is TGTGCCAGCAGCTTAGCTTCTTATTCTCAATACGAGCAGTACTTC. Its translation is CASSLASYSQYEQYF.

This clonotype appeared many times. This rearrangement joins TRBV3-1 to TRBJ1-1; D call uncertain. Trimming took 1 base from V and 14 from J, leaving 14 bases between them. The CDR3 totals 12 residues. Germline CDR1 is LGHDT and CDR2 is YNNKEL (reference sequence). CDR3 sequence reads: CASSQGMFKTFF. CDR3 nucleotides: TGTGCCAGCAGCCAAGGGATGTTTAAGACGTTCTTT.

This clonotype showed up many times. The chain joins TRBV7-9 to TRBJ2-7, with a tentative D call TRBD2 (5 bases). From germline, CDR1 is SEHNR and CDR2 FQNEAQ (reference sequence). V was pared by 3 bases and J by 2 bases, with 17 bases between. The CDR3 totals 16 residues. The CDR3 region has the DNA TGTGCCAGCAGCTTCGCGGGTTCGTCGTCTCCCTACGAGCAGTACTTC. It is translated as CASSFAGSSSPYEQYF.

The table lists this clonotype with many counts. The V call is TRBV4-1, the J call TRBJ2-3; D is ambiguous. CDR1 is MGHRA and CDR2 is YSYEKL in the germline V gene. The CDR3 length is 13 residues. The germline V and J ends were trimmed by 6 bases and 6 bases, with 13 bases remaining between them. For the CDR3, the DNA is TGCGCCAGCAGGGCCGGATTGGGGGATACGCAGTATTTT. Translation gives CASRAGLGDTQYF.

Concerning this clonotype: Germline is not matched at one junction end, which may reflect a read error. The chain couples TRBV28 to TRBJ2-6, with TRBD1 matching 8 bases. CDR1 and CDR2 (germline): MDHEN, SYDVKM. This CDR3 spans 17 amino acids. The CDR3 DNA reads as TGTGCCAGCAGTTTAGGGGCAGGGGGCTCTGGGGCCAAAGTCCTGACTTTC. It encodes CASSLGAGGSGAKVLTF.

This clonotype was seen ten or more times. The CDR3, as DNA: TGTGCCAGCGGGGCAACGGGGCGGTTTAATTCACCCCTCCACTTT. This codes for CASGATGRFNSPLHF. The genes are TRBV28 and TRBJ1-6; maybe TRBD1 (5 bases). Trimming shortened V by 8 bases and J by 6 bases, and 17 bases separated the two germline ends. The CDR3 is made up of 15 amino acids. Germline loops: CDR1 MDHEN, CDR2 SYDVKM.

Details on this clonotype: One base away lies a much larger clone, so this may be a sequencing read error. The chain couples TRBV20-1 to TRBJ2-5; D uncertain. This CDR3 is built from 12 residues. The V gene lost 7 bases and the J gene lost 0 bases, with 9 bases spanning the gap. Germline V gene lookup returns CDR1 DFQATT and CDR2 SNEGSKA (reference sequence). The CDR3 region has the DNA TGCAGTGTGGAAGCGAACCAAGAGACCCAGTACTTC. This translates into CSVEANQETQYF.

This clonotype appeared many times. CDR3 in DNA: TGTGCCAGCAGCACGAGAGACGCGGCAGGAATGACTTCCCGGGATAACTATGGCTACACCTTC. Protein: CASSTRDAAGMTSRDNYGYTF. V usage is TRBV13 and J usage is TRBJ1-2, with D uncertain. Germline CDR1 reads PRHDT; CDR2 reads FYEKMQ (reference sequence). Trimming took off 5 bases at V and 1 base at J, with 32 bases between the two ends. The CDR3 consists of 21 residues. Looking up the rest from reference TRBV13 and TRBJ1-2 gives the full variable domain: AAGVIQSPRHLIKEKRETATLKCYPIPRHDTVYWYQQGPGQDPQFLISFYEKMQSDKGSIPDRFSAQQFSDYHSELNMSSLELGDSALYFCASSTRDAAGMTSRDNYGYTFGSGTRLTVV.

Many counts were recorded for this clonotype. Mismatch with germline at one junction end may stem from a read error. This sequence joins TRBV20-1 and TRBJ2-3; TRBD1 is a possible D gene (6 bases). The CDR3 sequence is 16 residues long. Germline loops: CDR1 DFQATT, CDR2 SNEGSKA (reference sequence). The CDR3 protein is CSAGELDRGFTDTQYF. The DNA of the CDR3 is TGCAGTGCTGGAGAATTGGACAGAGGCTTCACAGATACGCAGTATTTT.

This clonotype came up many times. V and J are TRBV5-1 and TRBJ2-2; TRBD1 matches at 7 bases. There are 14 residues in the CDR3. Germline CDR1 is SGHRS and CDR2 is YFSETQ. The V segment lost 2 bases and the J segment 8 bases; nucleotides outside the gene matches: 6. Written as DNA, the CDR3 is TGCGCCAGCAGCTTAGACAGGGAAGGAGGGGAGCTGTTTTTT. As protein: CASSLDREGGELFF.

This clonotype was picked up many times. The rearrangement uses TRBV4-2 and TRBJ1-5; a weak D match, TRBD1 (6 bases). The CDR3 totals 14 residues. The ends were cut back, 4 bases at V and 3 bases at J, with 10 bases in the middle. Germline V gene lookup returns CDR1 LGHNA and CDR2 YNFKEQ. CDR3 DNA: TGTGCCAGCAGCCCGACAGGCAACAATCAGCCCCAGCATTTT. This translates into CASSPTGNNQPQHF.

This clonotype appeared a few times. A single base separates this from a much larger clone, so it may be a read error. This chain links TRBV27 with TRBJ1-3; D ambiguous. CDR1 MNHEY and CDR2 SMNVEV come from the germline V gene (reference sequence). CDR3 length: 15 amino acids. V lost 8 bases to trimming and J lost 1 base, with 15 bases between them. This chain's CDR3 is CASSERAKSGNTIYF. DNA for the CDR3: TGTGCCAGCTCGGAGAGGGCTAAATCTGGAAACACCATATATTTT.

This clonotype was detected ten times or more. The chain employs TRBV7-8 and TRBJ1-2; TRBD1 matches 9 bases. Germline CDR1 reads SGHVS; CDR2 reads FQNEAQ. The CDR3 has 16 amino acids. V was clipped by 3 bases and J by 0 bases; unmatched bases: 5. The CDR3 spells CASSFPRDRANYGYTF. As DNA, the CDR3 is TGTGCCAGCAGCTTCCCCCGGGACAGGGCTAACTATGGCTACACCTTC. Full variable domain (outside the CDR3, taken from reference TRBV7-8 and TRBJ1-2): GAGVSQSPRYKVAKRGQDVALRCDPISGHVSLFWYQQALGQGPEFLTYFQNEAQLDKSGLPSDRFFAERPEGSVSTLKIQRTQQEDSAVYLCASSFPRDRANYGYTFGSGTRLTVV.

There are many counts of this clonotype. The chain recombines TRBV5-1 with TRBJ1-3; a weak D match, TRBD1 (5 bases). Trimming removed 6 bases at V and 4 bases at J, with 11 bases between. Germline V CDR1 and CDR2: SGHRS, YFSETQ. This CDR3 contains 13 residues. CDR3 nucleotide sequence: TGCGCCAGCACCTGGGACGGAGGAAACACCATATATTTT. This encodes CASTWDGGNTIYF.

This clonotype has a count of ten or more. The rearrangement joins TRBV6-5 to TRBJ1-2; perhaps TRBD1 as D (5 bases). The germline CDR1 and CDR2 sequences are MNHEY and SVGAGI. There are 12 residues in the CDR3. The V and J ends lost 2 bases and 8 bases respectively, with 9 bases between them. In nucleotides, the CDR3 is TGTGCCAGCAGTTACCGGGGGGACGGCTACACCTTC. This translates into CASSYRGDGYTF.

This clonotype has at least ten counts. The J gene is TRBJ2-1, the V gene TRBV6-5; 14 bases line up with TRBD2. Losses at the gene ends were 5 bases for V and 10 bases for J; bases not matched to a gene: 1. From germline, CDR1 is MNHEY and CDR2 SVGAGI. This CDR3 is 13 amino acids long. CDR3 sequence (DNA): TGTGCCAGCAGTCGACTAGCGGGAGGGGAGCAGTTCTTC. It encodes CASSRLAGGEQFF.

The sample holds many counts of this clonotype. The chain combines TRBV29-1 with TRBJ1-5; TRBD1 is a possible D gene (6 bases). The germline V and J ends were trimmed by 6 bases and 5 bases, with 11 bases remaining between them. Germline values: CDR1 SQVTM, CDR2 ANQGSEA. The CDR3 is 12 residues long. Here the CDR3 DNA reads TGCAGCGTCACAGGGTCCGATCAGCCCCAGCATTTT. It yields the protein CSVTGSDQPQHF.

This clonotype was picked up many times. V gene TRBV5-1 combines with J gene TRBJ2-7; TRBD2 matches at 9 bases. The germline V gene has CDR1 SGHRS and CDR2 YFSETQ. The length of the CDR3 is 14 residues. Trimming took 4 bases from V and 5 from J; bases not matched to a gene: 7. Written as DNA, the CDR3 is TGCGCCAGCAGCCCCTTAGCGGGGGTTGACGAGCAGTACTTC. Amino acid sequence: CASSPLAGVDEQYF.

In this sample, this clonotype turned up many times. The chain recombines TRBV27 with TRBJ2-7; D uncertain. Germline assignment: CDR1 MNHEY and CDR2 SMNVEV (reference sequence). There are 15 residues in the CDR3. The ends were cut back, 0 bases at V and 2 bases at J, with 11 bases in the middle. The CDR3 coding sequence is TGTGCCAGCAGTTTATCGTCCGAGTACCCCTACGAGCAGTACTTC. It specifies CASSLSSEYPYEQYF.